The TCR beta chain described here comes from a study of blood T cell repertoires in COVID-19. In the study overall: The origin of the acute and convalescent COVID-19 samples was the United States, Italy and Spain. The cDNA or gDNA used as material had been derived from T cells, B-cell-depleted T cells, or PBMCs.

With 0 bases removed from V and 14 bases from J, the gap between germline ends came to 13 bases. CDR1 is KGHSH and CDR2 is LQKENI in the germline V gene. CDR3 length equals 12 residues. Original processing methods: Quantification of nucleated cells was approximated via reference gene primer amplification. Measured with immunoSEQ multiplex PCR; TCRdb has only the in-frame clones, and not every one. The D gene and trimming were derived from the DNA, and the V and J assignments and clone size from that table. This sample has tens of thousands of clones; about 85% occur once, and the top ten carry around 3%.

The TCR originated in a man older than 75 with acute or convalescent COVID-19. This chain connects TRBV18 to TRBJ1-2; D perhaps matches TRBD1 (5 bases). Material for sequencing was peripheral blood. The CDR3 region has the DNA TGTGCCAGCTCACCACCGAACAGGCCTGTTACCTTC. It is translated as CASSPPNRPVTF.